One TCR beta chain is described in this entry. Its cognate antigen is unknown. This entry comes from a study of T cells expressing NK-cell markers. Study outcomes and limitations: A handful of donors showed these clonotypes also leading the CD3+CD56-NKG2C+ fraction.

TCRdb reprocessed the 5' RACE reads, with one entry per CDR3 protein and no DNA. This sample's clone table lists under 600,000 distinct CDR3 sequences. This CDR3 is built from 17 residues. Per germline, CDR1 LNHDA and CDR2 SQIVND (reference sequence). V and J are TRBV19 and TRBJ1-3; absent DNA, TCRdb's TRBD1 call cannot be checked. The sequenced sample was blood T cells: a sorted CD56 or NKG2C T cell subset, CD4+ or CD8+ T cells, or bulk PBMC T cells (not recorded which). This clonotype was obtained from a woman aged 45-65 years in good health. The CDR3 protein is CASSILPRGRFLNTIYF.